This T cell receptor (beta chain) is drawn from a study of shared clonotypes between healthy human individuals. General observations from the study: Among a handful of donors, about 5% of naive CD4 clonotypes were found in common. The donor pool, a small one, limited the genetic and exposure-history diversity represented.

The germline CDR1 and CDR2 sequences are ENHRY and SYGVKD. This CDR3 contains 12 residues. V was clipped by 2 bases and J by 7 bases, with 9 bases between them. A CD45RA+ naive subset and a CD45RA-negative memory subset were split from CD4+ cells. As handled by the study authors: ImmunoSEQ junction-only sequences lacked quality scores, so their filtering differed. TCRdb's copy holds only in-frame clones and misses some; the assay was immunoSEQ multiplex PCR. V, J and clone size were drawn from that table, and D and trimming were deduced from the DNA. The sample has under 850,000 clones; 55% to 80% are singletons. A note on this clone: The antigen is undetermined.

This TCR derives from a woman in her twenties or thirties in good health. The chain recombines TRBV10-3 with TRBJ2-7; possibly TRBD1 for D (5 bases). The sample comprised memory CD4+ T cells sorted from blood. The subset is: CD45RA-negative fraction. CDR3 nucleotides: TGTGCCATCAGTGAGGTGGGGCGAGAGCAGTACTTC. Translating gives CAISEVGREQYF.